This T cell receptor beta chain is drawn from a study of identical twins. Via MiXCR, TCRdb re-called the 5' RACE reads, giving one row per CDR3 protein. The table records roughly 750,000 distinct CDR3 sequences, approximately 21% of them present only once. Trimming cost V 6 bases and J 7 bases, with 11 bases left between them. This CDR3 is 11 amino acids long. Looked up from germline, CDR1 is DFQATT and CDR2 is SNEGSKA (reference sequence). The sample was also reused in another study, on T cells expressing NK-cell markers.

The V gene is TRBV20-1, the J gene TRBJ2-3, with a tentative D call TRBD2 (6 bases). The sequence came from a woman aged 18-30 years in good health. The specimen sequenced was PBMCs. Written as DNA, the CDR3 is TGCAGTGCCGGGACTGATTATACGCAGTATTTT. It translates to CSAGTDYTQYF.